These T cell receptor beta chains were read from a single sample in a study of cytomegalovirus exposure and HLA in healthy donors. Here immunoSEQ multiplex PCR was the method, and the copy in TCRdb shows in-frame clones only, minus some. The sample consists of 150,000 to 200,000 clones, roughly 80% of them appearing once. The specimen was PBMCs. Every receptor here comes from a man aged 40-50 years in good health and CMV-seronegative. Both conserved end residues are trimmed from each CDR3. A clone size is listed for some rows: how often the clone was seen (once, few, many), or a class if it is expanded.

v_gene,abundance,CDR3aa
TRBV6-4,many,ASSGGLSTDTQY
TRBV9,-,ASSASQGPYEQY
TRBV6-6,once,ASTRGDTQY
TRBV9,-,ASSAQGVETQY
TRBV4-3,-,ASRWDRGQPGELF
TRBV5-1,-,ASSLGLAGYSSYEQY
TRBV6-5,-,ASSYFGDSYNSPLH
TRBV27,-,ASSLSQTGGTEAF
TRBV29-1,few,SVDGGGLYEQY
TRBV30,-,AWSLLQGARGNTIY
TRBV9,few,ASSAGQGSGETQY
TRBV6-6,-,ASSSEGSSGNTIY
TRBV7-2,-,ASSSRLAEEKLF
TRBV5-1,-,ASSLAVFKSYNEQF
TRBV6-4,-,ASSEQQGGQQY
TRBV7-6,few,ASSPDSVGVEAF
TRBV30,-,AWSPETSGQETQY
TRBV11-2,-,ASRASLRGYGYT
TRBV4-3,-,ASSQEGSTGELF
TRBV5-1,-,ASSSTGASGANVLT
TRBV18,-,ASSPTGTRSYEQY
TRBV11-2,-,ASSLVASGRYEQY
TRBV15,-,ATSRRDRAGPPLH
TRBV4-3,-,ASSQDFGDYGATQY
TRBV10-3,-,AIRETSGGRGTDTQY
TRBV4-1,-,ASSQEGAGGGELF
TRBV15,once,ATSRDFGRRSYGYT
TRBV27,-,ASGSRGQGPYEQY
TRBV9,-,ASSANLDQGAEGYT
TRBV5-1,-,ASSLQGSSSYNEQF
TRBV27,-,ASQSGSSYEQY
TRBV18,-,ASSPTREDGYT
TRBV21-1,-,ASSKAQREEKGNEQF
TRBV5-4,-,ASSSQGVKNTEAF
TRBV5-6,-,ASSLRAGLADTQY
TRBV6-5,-,ASSRDRYYGYT
TRBV4-1,-,ASSLQGSGNEKLF
TRBV5-1,-,ASSLVPGSQETQY
TRBV4-3,-,ASSQEHWQGGSQPQH
TRBV10-3,-,AISTGRTEYEQY
TRBV6-5,-,ASSFGGVSGNTIY
TRBV27,-,ASSSLAREQF
TRBV19,-,ASSIGGSMNEQF
TRBV5-6,-,ASSLKLGQEQETQY
TRBV19,-,ASSIGQGAQPQH
TRBV4-1,-,ASSQAPGEVYNEQF
TRBV7-5,-,ARRYREGSYNSPLH
TRBV6-5,-,ASSWTGGNQPQH
TRBV2,-,ASSPIRSSGIQY
TRBV6-5,once,ASSLAGAQPQH
TRBV5-4,-,ASSPGLAGAYNEQF
TRBV6-1,-,ASSELRSQPQH
TRBV7-2,-,ASSLVTGGVAGELF